The rows below give T cell receptor beta chains drawn from one sample of a study of metastatic and nonmetastatic thyroid tumors. TCRdb reanalyzed the PCR reads via MiXCR. The sample lists more than 9,000 clones; about 33% were seen once. The sample was adjacent normal tissue. The receptors originated from a female donor with papillary thyroid cancer or a benign thyroid nodule (not recorded which). Some clones in this sample may be carry-over from other donors' samples. The conserved cysteine and the conserved F or W are not part of the CDR3 here. For some rows the clone size is stated as once, few or many, or as a class when expanded; others skip it.

v_call	clone_size	cdr3_aa
TRBV20-1	.	SARNPGPTQY
TRBV19	few	ASSIPLTGTGELF
TRBV12-3/TRBV12-4	.	ASSLIQGIPEAF
TRBV4-1	.	ASSQDFRIVNIQY
TRBV6-1	many	ASSELDSLTTYEQY
TRBV18	medium-sized	ASSPLEVGTEAF
TRBV5-1	.	ASSLAVQGNEQF
TRBV30	few	AWHRGRDTEAF
TRBV5-6	medium-sized	ASSLAEREYEQY
TRBV20-1	.	SASSGGTYEQY
TRBV5-1	.	ASSVSTGNTGELF
TRBV19	few	ASSIVHGDEHY
TRBV6-1	large	ASKQGEVYEQY
TRBV6-2/TRBV6-3	few	ASSYPLTWGTGELF
TRBV20-1	.	SARELGAGRNTGELF
TRBV5-1	once	ASSFNRGGYGYT
TRBV24-1	large	ATSDPGQGAPGYT